This T cell receptor beta chain was documented in a study of tumor-infiltrating lymphocytes in primary liver carcinoma (TCRdb year 2017). Concerning the study at large: Four to six patients with histopathologically diagnosed primary liver carcinoma underwent surgical resection in China between late 2015 and March 2016. For each liver tumor, the study sampled five regions along with adjacent normal tissue and blood, and applied TCRbeta repertoire sequencing, expression microarrays and whole-exome sequencing. The five patients had tumors of stage T1-T3 N0M0, with maximum diameters ranging from 4.2 to 10 cm. A total of roughly 35 specimens from 5 patients, comprising about 25 tumor regions, 5 adjacent noncancerous liver tissues and 5 peripheral blood samples, were covered by TCRbeta repertoire sequencing. The five patients, three men and two women aged 30 to 69 years, had hepatocellular carcinoma (four) or combined HCC and intrahepatic cholangiocarcinoma (one). Roughly 3.65 to 7.13 million productive TCRbeta reads were obtained per sample, and no significant difference in read depth was found between tissue types. Technical replicate repertoires showed high reproducibility, with mean shared-clone rates around 0.9 and correlation coefficients above 0.95.

The CDR3 covers 14 residues, taking in both the cysteine and the phenylalanine. Only the CDR3 region is kept as DNA, spanning 42 bases read in frame from base 1. V is cut back by 5 bases and J by 4 bases, with 4 bases in the junction unmatched. Via the germline V gene, CDR1 is SGHAT and CDR2 FQNNGV. On this clonotype: The target of this receptor is not known. No qualities accompany the bases; no much larger clone lies one base away.

Blood RNA was extracted from unsorted whole blood using TRIzol reagent, and germline DNA was obtained with the DNeasy Blood & Tissue kit. At the time of sampling, the patients had chronic HBV infection and had not received any treatment. Before surgery, about 3.9 milliliters of peripheral blood were drawn into K2EDTA tubes. Findings and caveats that apply to the study as a whole: Only the TCR beta chain was sequenced, so true repertoire diversity is likely underestimated because unpaired alpha chains were not captured. Because the samples were bulk and unsorted, CD4+ and CD8+ T cell repertoires could not be compared. Repertoire overlap was higher between tumor regions (mean approximately 36%) than tumor-adjacent (approximately 17%) or tumor-blood (about 14%) pairs, consistent with antigen-driven expansion. Compared with blood, tumors had a significantly larger share of the repertoire taken up by the top 250 clones (p = 0.039). With just 4 to 6 patients in the study, the authors point out that the findings should be validated in a larger study.

TCRbeta-specific cDNA was reverse-transcribed from roughly 500 ng total RNA using a constant-region primer and ProtoScript II reverse transcriptase. TCRbeta libraries were built with three nested multiplex PCR rounds, a slightly modified ARM-PCR procedure. Multiplex TRBV1-TRBV30 forward primers and a Cbeta reverse primer were used in the first two PCR rounds, each of which was run for approximately 9 cycles. Sample barcodes and Illumina adapters were added in a final 25-cycle PCR with Deep VentR polymerase. Amplicons of 200-500 bp were gel-purified with a QIAquick gel extraction kit before sequencing. The TCRbeta amplicons were sequenced with 250-bp paired-end reads on an Illumina HiSeq 2500. The authors processed their data as follows. Trimmomatic v0.33 was used to quality-trim the reads, and FLASH v1.2.11 was used to merge paired reads so that full CDR3 sequences could be recovered. MiGEC v1.2.1b assigned V, D and J germline segments to the rearranged TCRbeta sequences. Clonotype statistics, along with Shannon-Wiener diversity indices, were calculated using VDJtools v1.0.0. Except for diversity analysis, only each sample's 250 most abundant clonotypes were used in subsequent analyses to reduce sampling bias. TCRdb handled the public reads itself, with Q25 trimming in fastp and clone calling in MiXCR, and kept productive beta chains. Here each entry gathers all rows of one CDR3 protein and keeps the most common genes and DNA. The V and J calls were not made by the authors but by TCRdb's processing. This sample comprises about 180,000 distinct CDR3 sequences, 50% to 75% of them detected only once. Jointly, the top ten make up 72% of the sample.

The rearranged chain carries TRBV11-2 and TRBJ2-7, with TRBD2 matching 11 junction bases. This clonotype was sampled from a man in his forties with primary liver carcinoma and hepatitis B virus infection. What was sequenced was peripheral blood. The bases read TGTGCCAGCAGCCTTCGACTAGCGGGGTACGAGCAGTACTTC. Its product reads: CASSLRLAGYEQYF.